Following are 29 T cell receptor beta chains from one sample sequenced in a study of shared clonotypes between healthy human individuals. Method: immunoSEQ multiplex PCR; TCRdb's copy keeps in-frame clones and lacks some. This table has about 2.5 million clones, less than 95% appearing once. The specimen sequenced was naive CD4+ T cells from PBMCs. The subset: CD45RA+ positively selected. The receptors here all came from a man younger than 30 in good health. Some clones in this sample may be carry-over from other donors' samples.

This chain uses TRBV28 with TRBJ2-1, with 10 bases that match TRBD1. Per germline, CDR1 MDHEN and CDR2 SYDVKM. The trim removed 6 bases at V and 7 bases at J, leaving 12 bases unmatched. The CDR3 runs 16 residues. The CDR3 loop reads CASRGSSGQGWNEQFF. Here the CDR3 DNA reads TGTGCCAGCAGGGGGAGCTCGGGACAGGGGTGGAATGAGCAGTTCTTC. The variable domain in full, with the rest retrieved from reference TRBV28 and TRBJ2-1, is DVKVTQSSRYLVKRTGEKVFLECVQDMDHENMFWYRQDPGLGLRLIYFSYDVKMKEKGDIPEGYSVSREKKERFSLILESASTNQTSMYLCASRGSSGQGWNEQFFGPGTRLTVL.

This chain joins TRBV4-2 and TRBJ2-1, with TRBD2 matching over 7 bases. The CDR3 runs to 16 residues. The trim removed 4 bases at V and 0 bases at J, leaving 6 bases unmatched. Germline assignment: CDR1 LGHNA and CDR2 YNFKEQ. In DNA, the CDR3 is TGTGCCAGCAGCCGATCTAGCGGAAGCTCCTACAATGAGCAGTTCTTC. Translated: CASSRSSGSSYNEQFF.

The rearrangement uses TRBV19 and TRBJ1-4; possibly TRBD1 for D (5 bases). Per germline, CDR1 LNHDA and CDR2 SQIVND (reference sequence). Trimming removed 7 bases from V and 8 bases from J, with 20 bases in between. The CDR3 is 15 residues long. CDR3 residues: CASTRTGTSKEKLFF. In nucleotides, the CDR3 is TGTGCCAGTACCCGCACCGGGACCTCCAAGGAAAAACTGTTTTTT.

The rearrangement uses TRBV28 and TRBJ2-3; D tentatively reads TRBD1 or TRBD2 (5 bases each). V dropped 6 bases and J dropped 9 bases, with 19 bases sitting between them. The germline V gene encodes CDR1 MDHEN and CDR2 SYDVKM. There are 14 residues in the CDR3. The CDR3 nucleotides are TGTGCCAGCAGAGTGGGGGACGTTCGGAGGACGCAGTATTTT. Translation gives CASRVGDVRRTQYF.

This chain uses TRBV5-8 with TRBJ2-2, with D tentatively TRBD1 (5 bases). The CDR3 covers 15 residues. Germline CDR1 SGHTS, CDR2 YDEGEE. The V and J ends lost 3 bases and 3 bases respectively, with 12 bases between them. The CDR3 loop is CASSSGWTHTGELFF. CDR3 nucleotide sequence: TGTGCCAGCAGCTCGGGCTGGACACACACCGGGGAGCTGTTTTTT.

The V gene is TRBV7-3, the J gene TRBJ2-3; D unclear. The CDR3 totals 15 residues. Trimming stripped 5 bases from V and 6 bases from J, with 18 bases between. The V gene's germline CDR1 is SGHTA and CDR2 FQGTGA. The CDR3 protein is CASSPYWGSIDTQYF. The CDR3, as DNA: TGTGCCAGCAGCCCTTACTGGGGAAGCATCGATACGCAGTATTTT. The whole variable domain, filled in from reference TRBV7-3 and TRBJ2-3, reads GAGVSQTPSNKVTEKGKYVELRCDPISGHTALYWYRQSLGQGPEFLIYFQGTGAADDSGLPNDRFFAVRPEGSVSTLKIQRTERGDSAVYLCASSPYWGSIDTQYFGPGTRLTVL.

The CDR3 spells CASSLVGASGSYEQYF. CDR3 bases: TGTGCCAGCAGCTTGGTCGGGGCTAGCGGGAGTTACGAGCAGTACTTC. This chain uses TRBV5-6 with TRBJ2-5; TRBD2 matches 10 bases. The J call could be wrong; TRBJ2-7 is a better fit for the DNA end. There are 16 residues in the CDR3. Germline assignment: CDR1 SGHDT and CDR2 YYEEEE.

V usage is TRBV28 and J usage is TRBJ2-4, with TRBD2 as a possible D gene (6 bases). Germline values: CDR1 MDHEN, CDR2 SYDVKM. Trimming took off 6 bases at V and 9 bases at J, with 15 bases between the two ends. There are 13 residues in the CDR3. CDR3 nucleotide sequence: TGTGCCAGCAGCACTCCGGGGGACGGCATTCAGTACTTC. Protein sequence: CASSTPGDGIQYF.

This chain uses TRBV4-3 with TRBJ2-7; 8 nucleotides agree with TRBD2. The length of the CDR3 is 14 residues. The germline CDR1 and CDR2 sequences are LGHNA and YSLEER. The V and J ends lost 4 bases and 2 bases, in that order; junction bases with no gene match: 4. CDR3 DNA sequence: TGCGCCAGCAGCCGGGGACTAGGCGCCTACGAGCAGTACTTC. It is translated as CASSRGLGAYEQYF.

The CDR3 loop reads CSVAYGNYGYTF. CDR3 nucleotide sequence: TGCAGCGTTGCTTACGGGAACTATGGCTACACCTTC. This rearrangement joins TRBV29-1 to TRBJ1-2; D is undetermined. The germline CDR1 and CDR2 sequences are SQVTM and ANQGSEA. The CDR3 is 12 residues long. V lost 4 bases to trimming and J lost 2 bases, with 8 bases between them.

Regarding this clone: The identical CDR3 is also encoded by other nucleotide sequences in the sample. The chain is built from TRBV5-1 and TRBJ2-7; 8 bases align to TRBD1. The CDR3 runs 13 residues. From germline, CDR1 is SGHRS and CDR2 YFSETQ. V was pared by 3 bases and J by 3 bases, with 2 bases of the junction left unmatched. The CDR3 DNA sequence: TGCGCCAGCAGCTCAGGACAGGGCTACGAGCAGTACTTC. Protein: CASSSGQGYEQYF.

This chain uses TRBV5-1 with TRBJ2-7; tentative D call: TRBD2 (6 bases). Germline CDR1 reads SGHRS; CDR2 reads YFSETQ. The CDR3 consists of 16 residues. The V end was cut by 0 bases, the J end by 2 bases, with 15 bases between. CDR3 amino acids: CASSLASATRAYEQYF. In nucleotides, the CDR3 is TGCGCCAGCAGCTTGGCTAGCGCGACACGGGCCTACGAGCAGTACTTC. The variable domain in full, completed from reference TRBV5-1 and TRBJ2-7, reads KAGVTQTPRYLIKTRGQQVTLSCSPISGHRSVSWYQQTPGQGLQFLFEYFSETQRNKGNFPGRFSGRQFSNSRSEMNVSTLELGDSALYLCASSLASATRAYEQYFGPGTRLTVT.

The V call is TRBV29-1, the J call TRBJ2-1, with D tentatively TRBD1 or TRBD2 (5 bases each). The CDR3 sequence is 11 residues long. Trimming cost V 7 bases and J 7 bases, with 11 bases left between them. Per the germline V gene, CDR1 is SQVTM and CDR2 is ANQGSEA. CDR3 amino acids: CSAEGRNEQFF. CDR3 nucleotides: TGCAGCGCTGAGGGGCGAAATGAGCAGTTCTTC.

This clone was detected once. This chain links TRBV9 with TRBJ2-2, with D unresolved. Deletions cut 1 base from V and 0 bases from J, with 7 bases between. This CDR3 spans 15 amino acids. Germline-derived CDR1 and CDR2 are SGDLS and YYNGEE. The CDR3 coding sequence is TGTGCCAGCAGCGTATTGTCGACGAACACCGGGGAGCTGTTTTTT. This codes for CASSVLSTNTGELFF.

The rearrangement joins TRBV7-2 to TRBJ1-4; 8 positions match TRBD1. The CDR3 runs to 14 residues. Per the germline V gene, CDR1 is SGHTA and CDR2 is FQGNSA. Trimming at V came to 5 bases and at J to 10 bases, leaving 9 bases not matched to a gene. Here the CDR3 reads CASSRSTGEGKLFF. Here the CDR3 DNA reads TGTGCCAGCAGCCGATCGACAGGGGAGGGAAAACTGTTTTTT.

This chain connects TRBV10-3 to TRBJ2-7, with 11 bases lining up with TRBD2. The CDR3 has 15 amino acids. CDR1 is ENHRY and CDR2 is SYGVKD in the germline V gene. V shed 6 bases, J shed 5 bases, and the junction held 9 bases outside the gene matches. CDR3 sequence: CAISVVAGGPHEQYF. The CDR3 region has the DNA TGTGCCATCAGCGTCGTAGCGGGAGGGCCCCACGAGCAGTACTTC.

This chain uses TRBV19 with TRBJ2-5; 10 bases are shared with TRBD1. Germline CDR1 LNHDA, CDR2 SQIVND (reference sequence). V lost 3 bases, J lost 5 bases, and 6 bases stayed unmatched. CDR3 size: 15 residues. CDR3 nucleotides: TGTGCCAGTAGTATGGGGACAGGGGCGGTGGAGACCCAGTACTTC. Encoded protein: CASSMGTGAVETQYF. Full variable domain (rest looked up from reference TRBV19 and TRBJ2-5): DGGITQSPKYLFRKEGQNVTLSCEQNLNHDAMYWYRQDPGQGLRLIYYSQIVNDFQKGDIAEGYSVSREKKESFPLTVTSAQKNPTAFYLCASSMGTGAVETQYFGPGTRLLVL.

CDR3 sequence (DNA): TGTGCCAGCAGCTTAGCCCTGGGCAGGATGAATACCTACGAGCAGTACTTC. Translating gives CASSLALGRMNTYEQYF. V usage is TRBV7-8 and J usage is TRBJ2-7, with D unresolved. V lost 0 bases to trimming and J lost 2 bases, with 17 bases between them. Germline CDR1 and CDR2: SGHVS and FQNEAQ. This CDR3 comprises 17 residues. Using reference TRBV7-8 and TRBJ2-7 for the parts outside the CDR3, the full variable domain is GAGVSQSPRYKVAKRGQDVALRCDPISGHVSLFWYQQALGQGPEFLTYFQNEAQLDKSGLPSDRFFAERPEGSVSTLKIQRTQQEDSAVYLCASSLALGRMNTYEQYFGPGTRLTVT.

V is TRBV4-1 and J is TRBJ1-4; unclear D gene. Per germline, CDR1 MGHRA and CDR2 YSYEKL. Trimming removed 4 bases at V and 3 bases at J, with 12 bases between. The CDR3 consists of 15 residues. CDR3 amino acids: CASSREGASNEKLFF. The CDR3 DNA sequence: TGCGCCAGCAGCCGGGAGGGTGCGTCTAATGAAAAACTGTTTTTT.

V and J are TRBV6-5 and TRBJ1-2; D possibly corresponds to TRBD1 (5 bases). The CDR3 covers 14 residues. The germline gives CDR1 MNHEY, CDR2 SVGAGI. V dropped 7 bases and J dropped 4 bases, with 16 bases sitting between them. CDR3 sequence reads: CASKGLQALYGYTF. The CDR3 DNA sequence: TGTGCCAGCAAGGGACTACAGGCCCTCTATGGCTACACCTTC.

The sample holds one count of this clone. This chain joins TRBV7-3 and TRBJ2-1, with 7 nucleotides matching TRBD2. Per the germline V gene, CDR1 is SGHTA and CDR2 is FQGTGA. This CDR3 is 14 amino acids long. With V trimmed by 5 bases and J by 5 bases, 6 bases remained unmatched. CDR3 in DNA: TGTGCCAGCAGCGTCGCAGCGGGAAACAATGAGCAGTTCTTC. Protein: CASSVAAGNNEQFF.

The sample holds a few counts of this clone. This chain connects TRBV5-1 to TRBJ1-1, with no clear D. There are 13 residues in the CDR3. CDR1 is SGHRS and CDR2 is YFSETQ in the germline V gene. Trimming cost V 7 bases and J 0 bases, with 10 bases left between them. CDR3 nucleotide sequence: TGCGCCAGCCAGGACGGTATGAACACTGAAGCTTTCTTT. It translates to CASQDGMNTEAFF.

The chain employs TRBV7-3 and TRBJ2-1, with D perhaps matching TRBD2 (5 bases). V was trimmed by 4 bases and J by 7 bases, leaving 14 bases between them. There are 14 residues in the CDR3. Germline V gene lookup returns CDR1 SGHTA and CDR2 FQGTGA. DNA of the CDR3: TGTGCCAGCAGCTCAGGACTGGGTTGGAATGAGCAGTTCTTC. Amino acid sequence: CASSSGLGWNEQFF.

With respect to this clone: Other DNA sequences in the sample encode the same CDR3. The rearrangement uses TRBV2 and TRBJ2-7; D gene unclear. The CDR3 covers 12 residues. Germline V gene data show CDR1 as SNHLY and CDR2 as FYNNEI. Trimming removed 4 bases at V and 5 bases at J, with 9 bases between. CDR3 region: CASSGRANEQYF. The DNA of the CDR3 is TGTGCCAGCAGTGGTCGAGCGAACGAGCAGTACTTC.

The rearrangement joins TRBV28 to TRBJ1-2; D is uncertain. Germline assignment: CDR1 MDHEN and CDR2 SYDVKM. Trimming removed 5 bases at V and 3 bases at J, with 16 bases between. The length of the CDR3 is 15 residues. The CDR3 protein is CASSLPILGYYGYTF. In DNA, the CDR3 is TGTGCCAGCAGTCTACCAATCTTGGGATACTATGGCTACACCTTC.

The V call is TRBV2, the J call TRBJ2-7, with 9 bases identical to TRBD1. Trimming took 6 bases from V and 0 from J; bases not matched to a gene: 9. Germline V gene data show CDR1 as SNHLY and CDR2 as FYNNEI. The CDR3 consists of 16 residues. This CDR3 is CASRELTGGGSYEQYF. Written as DNA, the CDR3 is TGTGCCAGCAGAGAATTGACAGGGGGAGGCTCCTACGAGCAGTACTTC. The full variable domain, with the rest looked up from reference TRBV2 and TRBJ2-7, is EPEVTQTPSHQVTQMGQEVILRCVPISNHLYFYWYRQILGQKVEFLVSFYNNEISEKSEIFDDQFSVERPDGSNFTLKIRSTKLEDSAMYFCASRELTGGGSYEQYFGPGTRLTVT.

This clone was seen a single time. The chain is built from TRBV7-9 and TRBJ1-4; D is undetermined. The CDR3 spans 12 residues. Germline CDR1 SEHNR, CDR2 FQNEAQ (reference sequence). Trimming left V 2 bases short and J 8 bases short, with 6 bases between. The CDR3 region is CASSLSWEKLFF. Written as DNA, the CDR3 is TGTGCCAGCAGCTTAAGCTGGGAAAAACTGTTTTTT.

J is TRBJ2-2 and V is TRBV19, with D perhaps matching TRBD1 or TRBD2 (6 bases each). The CDR3 length is 17 residues. Trimming pared 0 bases from V and 6 bases from J, leaving 17 bases between. The germline V gene has CDR1 LNHDA and CDR2 SQIVND (reference sequence). CDR3 amino acids: CASSIEGLWGAAGELFF. Here the CDR3 DNA reads TGTGCCAGTAGTATAGAAGGGCTTTGGGGGGCGGCCGGGGAGCTGTTTTTT.

The chain links TRBV11-3 to TRBJ2-1; TRBD1 matches 7 bases. J lost 4 bases, V lost 4 bases, and 7 bases had no gene match. CDR3 size: 15 residues. Germline V gene data show CDR1 as SGHNT and CDR2 as YENEEA. The CDR3 here is CASSSGTAKYNEQFF. CDR3 in DNA: TGTGCCAGCAGCTCCGGGACAGCCAAATACAATGAGCAGTTCTTC. Together with reference TRBV11-3 and TRBJ2-1, the CDR3 gives the full variable domain: EAGVVQSPRYKIIEKKQPVAFWCNPISGHNTLYWYLQNLGQGPELLIRYENEEAVDDSQLPKDRFSAERLKGVDSTLKIQPAELGDSAVYLCASSSGTAKYNEQFFGPGTRLTVL.